This T cell receptor beta chain was retrieved from a study of STAT3 mutations in large granular lymphocyte leukemia. Regarding the study as a whole: Every T-cell large granular lymphocyte leukemia patient had at least one immunodominant TCR beta clonotype.

Losses at the gene ends were 7 bases for V and 4 bases for J; bases not matched to a gene: 6. CDR3 length: 14 amino acids. Per the germline V gene, CDR1 is PRHDT and CDR2 is FYEKMQ (reference sequence). A word on this clone: Its cognate antigen is unknown.

Repertoires were generated with immunoSEQ multiplex PCR, while TCRdb's copy carries only in-frame clones and drops some. The sample carries about 20,000 clones, roughly 90% recorded once. Input material: peripheral blood mononuclear cells. The receptor was isolated from a man aged 55 to 70 with T-cell large granular lymphocyte leukemia. Some clones in this sample may be carry-over from other donors' samples. The chain employs TRBV13 and TRBJ1-5; TRBD1 matches at 8 bases. The CDR3 spells CASNPGQVNQPQHF. The CDR3 DNA is TGTGCCAGCAACCCGGGACAGGTGAATCAGCCCCAGCATTTT.